This paragraph covers one T cell receptor (beta chain) sequence. Its antigen remains unidentified. Samples came from axillary lymph nodes draining the breast cancer. The CDR3 sequence is 17 residues long. With 4 bases clipped from V and 2 bases from J, the junction kept 8 bases outside the gene matches. Per the germline V gene, CDR1 is MNHEY and CDR2 is SMNVEV (reference sequence). TCRdb fed the multiplex PCR reads into MiXCR, producing one record per CDR3 protein. The sample has approximately 100,000 distinct CDR3 sequences; about 20% are singletons. These data come from a study of breast tumors, draining lymph nodes, adjacent tissues. Study results and caveats: Tumor T cell lymph node origin was a supported hypothesis, not proven. Luminal-like breast cancer showed significantly higher tumor–nontumor repertoire similarity than basal-like.

This sequence was found in a female donor with breast cancer. Some clones in this sample may be carry-over from other donors' samples. Specimen: axillary lymph node tissue. The chain has TRBV27 and TRBJ2-3; 11 nucleotides agree with TRBD1. The DNA for the CDR3 is TGTGCCAGCAGTTCCTTATTCGGACAGGGGGCCACAGATACGCAGTATTTT. Its protein is CASSSLFGQGATDTQYF.